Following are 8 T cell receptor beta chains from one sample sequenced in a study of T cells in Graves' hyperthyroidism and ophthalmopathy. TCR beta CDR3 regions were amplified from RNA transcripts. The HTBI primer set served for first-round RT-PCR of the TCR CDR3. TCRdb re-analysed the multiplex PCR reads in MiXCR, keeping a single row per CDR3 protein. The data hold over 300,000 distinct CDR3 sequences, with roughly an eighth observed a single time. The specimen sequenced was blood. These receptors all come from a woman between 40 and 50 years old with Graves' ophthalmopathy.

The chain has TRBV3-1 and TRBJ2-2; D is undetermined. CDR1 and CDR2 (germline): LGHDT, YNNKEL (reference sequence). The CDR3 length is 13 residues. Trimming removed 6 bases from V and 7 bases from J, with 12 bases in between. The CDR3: CASSDNSYGELFF. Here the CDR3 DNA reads TGTGCCAGCAGTGACAACTCCTACGGGGAGCTGTTTTTT.

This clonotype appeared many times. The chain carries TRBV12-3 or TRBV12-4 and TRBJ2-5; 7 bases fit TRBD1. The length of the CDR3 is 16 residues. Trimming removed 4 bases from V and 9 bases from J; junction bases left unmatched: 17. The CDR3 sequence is CASSSQGQTLKAAQYF. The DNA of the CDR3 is TGTGCCAGCAGTTCACAGGGACAGACCCTAAAGGCGGCCCAGTACTTC.

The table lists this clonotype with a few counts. The CDR3 region has the DNA TGTGCCAGCTCACCCAATCACGCAGGGAGTACTGAAGCTTTCTTT. Protein sequence: CASSPNHAGSTEAFF. The chain recombines TRBV18 with TRBJ1-1; tentatively, D is TRBD1 (5 bases). Germline V lookup: CDR1 KGHSH, CDR2 LQKENI. The CDR3 has 15 amino acids. The ends were cut back, 3 bases at V and 5 bases at J, with 16 bases in the middle.

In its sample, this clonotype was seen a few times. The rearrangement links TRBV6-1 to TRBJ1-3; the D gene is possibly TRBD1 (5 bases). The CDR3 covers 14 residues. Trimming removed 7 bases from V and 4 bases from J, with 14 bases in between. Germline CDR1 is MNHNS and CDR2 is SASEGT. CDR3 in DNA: TGTGCCAGCATCAGGAAGGGGAGCGGAAACACCATATATTTT. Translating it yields CASIRKGSGNTIYF.

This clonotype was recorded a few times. The CDR3 loop is CASSYSRGSNTGELFF. The CDR3 nucleotides are TGTGCCAGTAGTTATTCGCGCGGGAGTAACACCGGGGAGCTGTTTTTT. The rearrangement uses TRBV19 and TRBJ2-2; the match to TRBD2 covers 7 bases. Germline CDR1 LNHDA, CDR2 SQIVND (reference sequence). The CDR3 runs 16 residues. J was trimmed by 2 bases and V by 5 bases; bases with no gene match: 8.

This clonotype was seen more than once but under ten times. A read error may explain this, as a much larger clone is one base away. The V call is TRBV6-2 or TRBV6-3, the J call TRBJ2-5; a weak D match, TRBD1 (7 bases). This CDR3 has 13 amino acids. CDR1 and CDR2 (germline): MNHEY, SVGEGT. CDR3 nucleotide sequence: TGTGCCAGCAGGCGGGACAGTCAAGAGGCCCAGTACTTC. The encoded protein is CASRRDSQEAQYF.

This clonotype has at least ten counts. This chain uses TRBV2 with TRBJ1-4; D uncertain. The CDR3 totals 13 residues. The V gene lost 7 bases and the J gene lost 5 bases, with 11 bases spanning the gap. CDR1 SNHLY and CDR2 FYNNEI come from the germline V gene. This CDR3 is CASKGDLNEKLFF. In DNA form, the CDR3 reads TGTGCCAGCAAGGGCGATCTCAATGAAAAACTGTTTTTT.

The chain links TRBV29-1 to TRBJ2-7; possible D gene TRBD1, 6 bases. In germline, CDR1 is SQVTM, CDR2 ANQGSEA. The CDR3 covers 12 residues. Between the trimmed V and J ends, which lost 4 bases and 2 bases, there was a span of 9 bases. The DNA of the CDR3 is TGCAGCGTTGGGGCAGGGGCCTACGAGCAGTACTTC. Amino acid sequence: CSVGAGAYEQYF.